This note documents a single T cell receptor (beta chain) sequence. What it recognizes is unknown. PCR amplification relied on 60 Vbeta primers (plus 13 Jbeta primers). Generated by immunoSEQ multiplex PCR, the TCRdb table keeps only in-frame clones and is missing some. The sample table includes some 51,000 clones. The J segment lost 9 bases and the V segment lost 5 bases, leaving 3 bases of the junction unmatched. The CDR3 length is 13 residues. Germline V gene sequence: CDR1 LNHDA, CDR2 SQIVND (reference sequence). The data belong to a study of cytomegalovirus exposure and HLA in healthy donors. Notes on the study in general: Reported performance of the classifier showed diagnosis of cytomegalovirus status with high specificity and sensitivity.

The sequence came from a man in his fifties in good health and CMV-seropositive. The sequenced sample was PBMCs. The chain carries TRBV19 and TRBJ2-1, with TRBD2 matching 11 bases. As DNA, the CDR3 is TGTGCCAGTAGTTCCGGACTAGCGGGTGAGCAGTTCTTC. It is translated as CASSSGLAGEQFF.